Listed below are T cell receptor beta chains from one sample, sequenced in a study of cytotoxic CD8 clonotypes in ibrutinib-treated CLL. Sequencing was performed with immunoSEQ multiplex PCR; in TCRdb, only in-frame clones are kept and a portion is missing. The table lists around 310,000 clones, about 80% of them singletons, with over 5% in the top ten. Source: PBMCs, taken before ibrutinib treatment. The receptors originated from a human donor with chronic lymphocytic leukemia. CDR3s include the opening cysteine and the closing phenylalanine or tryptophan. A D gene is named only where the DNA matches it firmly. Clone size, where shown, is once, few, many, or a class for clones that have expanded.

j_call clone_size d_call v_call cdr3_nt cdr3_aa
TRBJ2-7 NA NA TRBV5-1 TGCGCCAGCAGCTTGATTTTACTTGGTCACTACGAGCAGTACTTC CASSLILLGHYEQYF
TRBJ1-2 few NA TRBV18 TGTGCCAGCTCACCACCTTCTTTGGGGCAGGGAACGGGCTACACCTTC CASSPPSLGQGTGYTF
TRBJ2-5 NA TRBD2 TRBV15 TGTGCCACCAGCAGAGGAGTGCCCGCTAGCGGGAGGGCCAGAGAGACCCAGTACTTC CATSRGVPASGRARETQYF
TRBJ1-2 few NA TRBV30 TGTGCCTGGAGCCGGTGGGGTAACTATGGCTACACCTTC CAWSRWGNYGYTF
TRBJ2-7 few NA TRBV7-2 TGTGCCAGCAGCCCCTGGGGTAGCGGCTCCTACGAGCAGTACTTC CASSPWGSGSYEQYF
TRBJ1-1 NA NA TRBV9 TGTGCCAGCAGCCTAACTATTACTGGGCTGGGGTCCACTGAAGCTTTCTTT CASSLTITGLGSTEAFF
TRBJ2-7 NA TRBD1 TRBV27 TGTGCCAGCAGTTATAACGGACAGGGGTCCTACGAGCAGTACTTC CASSYNGQGSYEQYF
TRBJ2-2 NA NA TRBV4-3 TGCGCCAGCAGCCAAGATTCGGCGAACACCGGGGAGCTGTTTTTT CASSQDSANTGELFF
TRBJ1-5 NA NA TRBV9 TGTGCCAGCAGCGTATACAGGCCAGCGCATTTT CASSVYRPAHF
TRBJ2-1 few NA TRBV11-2 TGTGCCAGCAGCTTATTAAAGGGAGGGGGCTACAATGAGCAGTTCTTC CASSLLKGGGYNEQFF
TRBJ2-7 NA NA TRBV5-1 TGCGCCAGCAGCTTGGTACCTAGCTGGAGGGCGAACCCCTACGAGCAGTACTTC CASSLVPSWRANPYEQYF
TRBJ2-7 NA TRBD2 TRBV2 TGTGCCAGCAGTGAATGGGCTAGCGGGAGTTACGAGCAGTACTTC CASSEWASGSYEQYF
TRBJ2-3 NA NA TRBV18 TGTGCCAGCCGGTTCTCGACGGGGGTAGATACGCAGTATTTT CASRFSTGVDTQYF
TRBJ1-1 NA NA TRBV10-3 TGTGCCATCAGTGAGTGGGGGGGTGAAGCTTTCTTT CAISEWGGEAFF
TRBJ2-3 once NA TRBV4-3 TGCGCCAGCAGCCAAGATAAGGGTTGGTCAGATACGCAGTATTTT CASSQDKGWSDTQYF
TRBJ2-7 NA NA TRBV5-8 TGTGCCAGCAGCTTGGCCGGGACCTACGAGCAGTACTTC CASSLAGTYEQYF
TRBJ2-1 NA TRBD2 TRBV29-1 TGCAGCGCAGAAGCGGGAGGGAATTTCAATGAGCAGTTCTTC CSAEAGGNFNEQFF
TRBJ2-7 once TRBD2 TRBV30 TGTGCCTGGGCGATGGGCCGGGGGGTAATCTACGAGCAGTACTTC CAWAMGRGVIYEQYF
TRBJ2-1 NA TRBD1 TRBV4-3 TGCGCCAGCAGCCAAGATTCCTCGGCTATGCAGGGGGCTTGGTATGAGCAGTTCTTC CASSQDSSAMQGAWYEQFF
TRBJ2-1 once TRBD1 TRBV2 TGTGCCAGCAGTGCGCTAGGACAGGGGGAGCAGTTCTTC CASSALGQGEQFF
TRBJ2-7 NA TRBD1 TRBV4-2 TGTGCCAGCAGCCTCTCACAGGGGGTCGAGCAGTACTTC CASSLSQGVEQYF
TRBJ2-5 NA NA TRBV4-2 TGTGCCAGCAGCCAGTCCGACAGGTTGGAGACCCAGTACTTC CASSQSDRLETQYF
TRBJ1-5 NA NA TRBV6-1 TGTGCCAGCAGTCGACACCAGAGCAATCAGCCCCAGCATTTT CASSRHQSNQPQHF
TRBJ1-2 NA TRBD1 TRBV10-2 TGCGCCAGCAGTGAGGGACAGGGGCAGGATGGCTACACCTTC CASSEGQGQDGYTF
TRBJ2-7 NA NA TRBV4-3 TGCGCCAGCAGCCAAGGAAAAGGGTCCGTTTACGAGCAGTACTTC CASSQGKGSVYEQYF
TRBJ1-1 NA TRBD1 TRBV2 TGTGCCAGCAGTTTCCCATCGACAGGGGGCTTTACTGAAGCTTTCTTT CASSFPSTGGFTEAFF
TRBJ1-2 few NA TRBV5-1 TGCGCCAGCAGTACAACACAGGGAAACTATGGCTACACCTTC CASSTTQGNYGYTF
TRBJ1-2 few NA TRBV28 TGTGCCAGCAGCCCCACAAACCCGTCCGGTGGCTACACCTTC CASSPTNPSGGYTF
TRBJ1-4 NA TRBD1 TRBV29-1 TGCAGCGTTTCAGGGGGGGATGAAAAACTGTTTTTT CSVSGGDEKLFF
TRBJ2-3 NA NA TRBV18 TGTGCCAGCTCACCTAGGAGGGACACAGATACGCAGTATTTT CASSPRRDTDTQYF
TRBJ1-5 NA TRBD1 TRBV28 TGTGCCAGCAGCCTAGGACAGGTTAATCAGCCCCAGCATTTT CASSLGQVNQPQHF
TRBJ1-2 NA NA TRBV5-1 TGCGCCAGCAGCTTGAGCAATTGGGGAGGGGAATATGGCTACACCTTC CASSLSNWGGEYGYTF
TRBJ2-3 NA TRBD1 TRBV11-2 TGTGCCAGCAGCCCAGCGGGACAGGGGGGAGATACGCAGTATTTT CASSPAGQGGDTQYF
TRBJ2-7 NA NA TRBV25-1 TGTGCCAGCAGGACCGGGTTCTACGAGCAGTACTTC CASRTGFYEQYF
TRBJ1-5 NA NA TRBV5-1 TGCGCCAGCAGCGAGGGAGGTCGGGGGAATCAGCCCCAGCATTTT CASSEGGRGNQPQHF
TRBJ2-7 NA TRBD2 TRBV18 TGTGCCAGCTCACCACGGGGAATAGGGACTAGCGGCTACGAGCAGTACTTC CASSPRGIGTSGYEQYF
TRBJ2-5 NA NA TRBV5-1 TGCGCCAGCAGCGAAGGTTTCGTGTCCAGTGGGGAGACCCAGTACTTC CASSEGFVSSGETQYF
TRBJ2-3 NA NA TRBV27 TGTGCCAGCAGCGAAGGGTACGGCACAGATACGCAGTATTTT CASSEGYGTDTQYF
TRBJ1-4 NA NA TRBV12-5 TGTGCTAGTGGGTCAACTTCCGAAAAACTGTTTTTT CASGSTSEKLFF
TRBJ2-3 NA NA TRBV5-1 TGCGCCAGCCAATTCTCCGGAGTCCCAGATACGCAGTATTTT CASQFSGVPDTQYF
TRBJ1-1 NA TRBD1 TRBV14 TGTGCCAGCAGCGCGTTAGGACAGGCGAACACTGAAGCTTTCTTT CASSALGQANTEAFF
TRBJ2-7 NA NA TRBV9 TGTGCCAGCAGCGGGCAGACCTACGAGCAGTACTTC CASSGQTYEQYF
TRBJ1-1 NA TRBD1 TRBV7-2 TGTGCCAGCAGCGCCTACAGGGGCGAGAACACTGAAGCTTTCTTT CASSAYRGENTEAFF
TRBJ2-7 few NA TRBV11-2 TGTGCCAGCAGCACCCAAGCCTTAGTTCGCCAGTACTTC CASSTQALVRQYF
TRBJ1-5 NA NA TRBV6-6 TGTGCCAGCAGTTACTCGGGGGATAGCAATCAGCCCCAGCATTTT CASSYSGDSNQPQHF
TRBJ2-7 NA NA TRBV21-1 TGTGCCAGCAGCCTCTCGCAGCTCTCCTACGAGCAGTACTTC CASSLSQLSYEQYF
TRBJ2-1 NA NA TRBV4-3 TGCGCCAGCAGCCAAGGGGCCTGGGGGAGCTCCTACAATGAGCAGTTCTTC CASSQGAWGSSYNEQFF
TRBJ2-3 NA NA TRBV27 TGTGCCAGCAGTTTATTGGCTAGCGGCACAGATACGCAGTATTTT CASSLLASGTDTQYF
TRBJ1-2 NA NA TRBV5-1 TGCGCCAGCAGCTTGGAAGAACACAAGTCGGACATAAGCTACACCTTC CASSLEEHKSDISYTF
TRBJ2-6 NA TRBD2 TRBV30 TGTGCCTGGAGCGGGACTACCTCTGGGGCCAACGTCCTGACTTTC CAWSGTTSGANVLTF